This T cell receptor (beta chain) was observed in a study of T cell repertoires in cytomegalovirus infection. TCRdb used MiXCR to reprocess the reads, holding one entry per CDR3 protein. The sample has roughly 180,000 distinct CDR3 sequences, roughly 28% seen once. Germline V CDR1 and CDR2: MNHNY, SVGAGI (reference sequence). The length of the CDR3 is 12 residues. V was trimmed by 7 bases and J by 5 bases, leaving 9 bases between them. The specimen was PBMCs. The rearrangement joins TRBV6-6 to TRBJ1-5; maybe TRBD1 (5 bases). This receptor was identified in a human donor in good health (CMV status not recorded). Some clones in this sample may be carry-over from other donors' samples. CDR3 sequence: CASTTADQPQHF. CDR3 DNA: TGTGCCAGCACGACAGCCGATCAGCCCCAGCATTTT.